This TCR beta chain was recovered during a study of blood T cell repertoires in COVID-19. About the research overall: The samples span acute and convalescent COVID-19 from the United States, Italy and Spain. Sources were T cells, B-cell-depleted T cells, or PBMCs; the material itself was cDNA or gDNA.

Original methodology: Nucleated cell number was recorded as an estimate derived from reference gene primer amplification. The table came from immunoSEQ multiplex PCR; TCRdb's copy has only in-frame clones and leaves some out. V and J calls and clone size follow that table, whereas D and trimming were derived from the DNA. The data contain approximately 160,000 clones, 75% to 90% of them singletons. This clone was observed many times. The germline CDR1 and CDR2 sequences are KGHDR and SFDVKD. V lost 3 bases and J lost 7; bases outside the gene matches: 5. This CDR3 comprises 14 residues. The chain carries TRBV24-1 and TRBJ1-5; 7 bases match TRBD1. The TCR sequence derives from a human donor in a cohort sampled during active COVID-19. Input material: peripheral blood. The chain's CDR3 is CATSDGQVDQPQHF. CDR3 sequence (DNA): TGTGCCACCAGTGATGGACAGGTAGACCAGCCCCAGCATTTT.